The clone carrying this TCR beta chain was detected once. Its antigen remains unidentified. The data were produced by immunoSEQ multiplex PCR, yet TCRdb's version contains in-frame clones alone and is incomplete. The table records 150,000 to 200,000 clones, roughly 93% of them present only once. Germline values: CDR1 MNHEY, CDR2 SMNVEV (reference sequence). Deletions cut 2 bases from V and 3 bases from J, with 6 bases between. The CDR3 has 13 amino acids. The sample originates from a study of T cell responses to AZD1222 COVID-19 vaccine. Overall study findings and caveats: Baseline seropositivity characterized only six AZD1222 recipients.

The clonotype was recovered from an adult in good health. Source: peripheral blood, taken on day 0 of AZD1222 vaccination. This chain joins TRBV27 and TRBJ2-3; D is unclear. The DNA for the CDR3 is TGTGCCAGCAGTTTAGTCTTAACAGATACGCAGTATTTT. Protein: CASSLVLTDTQYF.